The T cell receptor (beta chain) under discussion was sequenced for a study of Tregs in tolerant kidney transplant recipients. V was clipped by 6 bases and J by 4 bases; unmatched bases: 6. Germline CDR1 reads ENHRY; CDR2 reads SYGVKD. This CDR3 has 14 amino acids. This clone was recorded once. This table comes from immunoSEQ multiplex PCR, and its TCRdb copy is limited to in-frame clones, with some not included. The sample comprises about 240,000 clones, 65% to 85% of which are singletons, and under 0.65% rests with the top ten. The specimen sequenced was CD4+ T cells from blood. The TCR sequence derives from a human donor in good health. The chain uses TRBV10-3 and TRBJ1-5, with 7 positions matching TRBD1. The CDR3 nucleotides are TGTGCCATCAGAGGGGGCGGCTTTAATCAGCCCCAGCATTTT. Protein: CAIRGGGFNQPQHF.